This T cell receptor (beta chain) was observed in a study of blood T cell repertoires in COVID-19. For the study at large: Some COVID-19 samples were acute and others convalescent; all came from the United States, Italy and Spain.

The CDR3 extends over 16 amino acids. Per germline, CDR1 SSHAT and CDR2 FNYEAQ (reference sequence). J lost 4 bases, V lost 0 bases, and 6 bases had no gene match. Generated by immunoSEQ multiplex PCR, the TCRdb table keeps only in-frame clones and is missing some. The sample shows about 140,000 clones, roughly 90% of them seen only once. The sequence was collected from a human donor with COVID-19, enrolled during active disease. The donor label of this sample is uncertain. Sequenced sample: peripheral blood. This rearrangement joins TRBV7-7 to TRBJ2-7; TRBD1 matches 10 bases. The CDR3 DNA reads TGTGCCAGCAGCTTAGCCCCGACGGGACAGGGGTACGAGCAGTACTTC. This gives the protein CASSLAPTGQGYEQYF.